This T cell receptor beta chain was recorded in a study of control samples from healthy donors and cancer patients. Profiled with immunoSEQ multiplex PCR; TCRdb holds only in-frame clones, not every one. In the table there are 100,000 to 150,000 clones, roughly 89% of which are singletons. The V end was cut by 4 bases, the J end by 7 bases, with 14 bases between. The CDR3 covers 14 residues. The germline V gene has CDR1 LGHDT and CDR2 YNNKEL (reference sequence). Sequenced input: blood. The origin of this receptor is a young man in good health. This chain links TRBV3-1 (or the pseudogene TRBV3-2) with TRBJ1-5; maybe TRBD1 (5 bases). Written as DNA, the CDR3 is TGTGCCAGCAGCCGGCAGGGTGATCGACAGCCCCAGCATTTT. As protein: CASSRQGDRQPQHF.